In this sample, the clone carrying this T cell receptor (beta chain) turned up many times. Its antigen is not known. Trimming left V 5 bases short and J 6 bases short, with 7 bases between. The CDR3 is 11 amino acids. The germline V gene has CDR1 MDHEN and CDR2 SYDVKM. These data originate in a study of early T cells in non-severe SARS-CoV-2 infection. At the level of the study: Sequencing input comprised bulk RNA from unsorted whole blood; chain pairing was not available. Regarding the study as a whole: The matching step, a VDJdb search, favored anti-spike CD8 responses and missed private and CD4 specificities.

Researchers attached unique molecular identifiers to individual cDNA molecules. TCRdb reprocessed the 5' RACE reads with MiXCR, giving one entry per CDR3 protein. The repertoire holds 74,000 or so distinct CDR3 sequences, with roughly 13% as singletons. This sequence originates from an adult who was a healthcare worker with PCR-confirmed SARS-CoV-2 infection or an uninfected control (not recorded which). The sequenced material came from whole blood. The genes are TRBV28 and TRBJ2-5; D is undetermined. The CDR3 reads CASSEMKTQYF. The DNA of the CDR3 is TGTGCCAGCAGTGAAATGAAGACCCAGTACTTC. Using reference TRBV28 and TRBJ2-5 for the parts outside the CDR3, the full variable domain is DVKVTQSSRYLVKRTGEKVFLECVQDMDHENMFWYRQDPGLGLRLIYFSYDVKMKEKGDIPEGYSVSREKKERFSLILESASTNQTSMYLCASSEMKTQYFGPGTRLLVL.